This T cell receptor (beta chain) originates from a study of blood T cells in healthy people across ages. The CDR3 has 12 amino acids. Germline V gene lookup returns CDR1 MDHEN and CDR2 SYDVKM. With a J-beta primer mix and a sample-barcoded 5' primer, a second PCR ran 7 to 11 cycles. TCRdb re-derived calls from the 5' RACE reads in MiXCR, one entry per CDR3 protein. The sample contains around 600,000 distinct CDR3 sequences, around 48% of which appear only once. This receptor was obtained from a man aged 80 or over in good health. This chain links TRBV28 with TRBJ2-4; TRBD1 or TRBD2 may be the D gene (5 bases each). The end of the DNA fits TRBJ2-7 better, so the J call may be wrong. The sample taken for sequencing was blood. In DNA form, the CDR3 reads TGTGCCACTCGGGGCCAATTCCACGAGCAGTACTTC. Translating it yields CATRGQFHEQYF.